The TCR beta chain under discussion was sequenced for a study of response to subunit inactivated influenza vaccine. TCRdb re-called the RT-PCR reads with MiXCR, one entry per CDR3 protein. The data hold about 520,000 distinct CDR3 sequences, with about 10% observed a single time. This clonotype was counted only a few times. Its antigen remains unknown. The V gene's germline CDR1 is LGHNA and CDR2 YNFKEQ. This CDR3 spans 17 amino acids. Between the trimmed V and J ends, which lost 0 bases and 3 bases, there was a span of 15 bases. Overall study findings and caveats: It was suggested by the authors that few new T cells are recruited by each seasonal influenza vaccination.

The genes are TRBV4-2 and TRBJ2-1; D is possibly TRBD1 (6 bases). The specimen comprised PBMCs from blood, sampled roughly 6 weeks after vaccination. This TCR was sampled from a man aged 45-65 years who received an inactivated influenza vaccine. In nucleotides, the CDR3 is TGTGCCAGCAGCCAAGATCAGGGGTCCCTTCTCTACAATGAGCAGTTCTTC. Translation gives CASSQDQGSLLYNEQFF.